Sequencing of this TCR beta chain was carried out in a study of OX40 agonist ivuxolimab in advanced cancers. The table came from immunoSEQ multiplex PCR; TCRdb's copy has only in-frame clones and leaves some out. The sample consists of approximately 66,000 clones, 80% to 90% of them appearing once. The CDR3 consists of 13 residues. Between the trimmed V and J ends, which lost 3 bases and 5 bases, there was a span of 8 bases. The germline V gene encodes CDR1 LNHDA and CDR2 SQIVND (reference sequence). Sampling times: baseline, cycle 4 day 1, cycle 7 day 1. The chain is built from TRBV19 and TRBJ2-1; the D gene is possibly TRBD2 (5 bases). The sequence was collected from an adult with an advanced solid tumor such as melanoma, head and neck, liver or kidney cancer. This specimen was CD4+ or CD8+ T cells sorted from blood, taken in a trial of the OX40 agonist ivuxolimab. The CDR3 DNA sequence: TGTGCCAGTAGTATTTCGGGGAACAATGAGCAGTTCTTC. Translated, it gives CASSISGNNEQFF.